These 16 T cell receptor beta chains share one sample of origin, sequenced in a study of early stage breast cancer tumors. Repertoires were generated with immunoSEQ multiplex PCR, while TCRdb's copy carries only in-frame clones and drops some. The repertoire holds about 3,300 clones, with around 60% as singletons. Material for sequencing was breast tumor tissue. The receptors originated from a person aged 40 to 49 with breast cancer.

The V and J genes are TRBV19 and TRBJ2-2; D unclear. The length of the CDR3 is 12 residues. V was shortened by 6 bases and J by 3 bases, with 5 bases between the two germline ends. Per the germline V gene, CDR1 is LNHDA and CDR2 is SQIVND (reference sequence). The CDR3 reads CASSEYTGELFF. DNA for the CDR3: TGTGCCAGTAGCGAGTACACCGGGGAGCTGTTTTTT.

The chain carries TRBV5-4 and TRBJ1-1; the D is unclear. The CDR3 runs 13 residues. Deletions cut 4 bases from V and 2 bases from J, with 9 bases between. CDR1 SGHNT and CDR2 YYREEE come from the germline V gene (reference sequence). This chain's CDR3 is CASSLSYNTEAFF. The DNA for the CDR3 is TGTGCCAGCAGCCTGTCCTACAACACTGAAGCTTTCTTT.

The chain links TRBV18 to TRBJ2-5, with D possibly TRBD1 on 7 matching bases. Trimming shortened V by 2 bases and J by 2 bases, and 9 bases separated the two germline ends. The CDR3 loop spans 14 amino acids. Germline CDR1 is KGHSH and CDR2 is LQKENI. CDR3 region: CASSPAGGQETQYF. DNA of the CDR3: TGTGCCAGCTCACCAGCAGGGGGGCAAGAGACCCAGTACTTC.

V and J are TRBV15 and TRBJ2-7; D may be TRBD1 (6 bases). In germline, CDR1 is LNHNV, CDR2 YYDKDF (reference sequence). Trimming stripped 5 bases from V and 3 bases from J, with 14 bases between. This CDR3 is built from 14 residues. The CDR3: CATSADRYLYEQYF. CDR3 in DNA: TGTGCCACCAGCGCCGACAGGTATCTCTACGAGCAGTACTTC.

V is TRBV6-5 and J is TRBJ2-1; D ambiguous. The CDR3 consists of 13 residues. Per the germline V gene, CDR1 is MNHEY and CDR2 is SVGAGI. Trimming stripped 5 bases from V and 15 bases from J, with 20 bases between. The CDR3 is CASSEPRSTDRFF. DNA of the CDR3: TGTGCCAGCAGTGAACCCCGCTCGACGGATCGGTTCTTC.

This clone was seen only once. The rearrangement uses TRBV7-2 and TRBJ2-7, with TRBD2 as a possible D gene (6 bases). The CDR3 is 16 amino acids. In germline, CDR1 is SGHTA, CDR2 FQGNSA. Trimming took 1 base from V and 5 from J, leaving 18 bases between them. The CDR3 nucleotides are TGTGCCAGCAGCTTAGGCGGGACCGCCCGAAACAACGAGCAGTACTTC. It encodes CASSLGGTARNNEQYF.

The chain recombines TRBV4-1 with TRBJ1-3; weak D call: TRBD1 (6 bases). This CDR3 comprises 17 residues. CDR1 and CDR2 from the germline V gene are MGHRA and YSYEKL. The V gene lost 0 bases and the J gene lost 7 bases, with 19 bases spanning the gap. CDR3 loop: CASSQDKASGTPNTIYF. DNA of the CDR3: TGCGCCAGCAGCCAAGATAAGGCCAGCGGGACACCGAACACCATATATTTT.

In its sample, this clone is large. V usage is TRBV19 and J usage is TRBJ1-5; D unclear. CDR1 and CDR2 from the germline V gene are LNHDA and SQIVND (reference sequence). The V gene lost 5 bases and the J gene lost 0 bases, with 14 bases spanning the gap. This CDR3 is 16 amino acids long. Written as DNA, the CDR3 is TGTGCCAGTAGTCGAACCGGTTATGGTAGCAATCAGCCCCAGCATTTT. Its translation is CASSRTGYGSNQPQHF. Full variable domain (remainder filled in from reference TRBV19 and TRBJ1-5): DGGITQSPKYLFRKEGQNVTLSCEQNLNHDAMYWYRQDPGQGLRLIYYSQIVNDFQKGDIAEGYSVSREKKESFPLTVTSAQKNPTAFYLCASSRTGYGSNQPQHFGDGTRLSIL.

The genes are TRBV6-4 and TRBJ2-1, with D possibly TRBD2 on 5 matching bases. Germline V gene data show CDR1 as MRHNA and CDR2 as SNTAGT. The CDR3 contains 14 residues. V dropped 2 bases and J dropped 9 bases, with 14 bases sitting between them. CDR3 loop: CASSDGLEGSEQFF. The CDR3 DNA is TGTGCCAGCAGTGACGGGCTAGAAGGGAGTGAGCAGTTCTTC.

The sample holds one count of this clone. V is TRBV7-6 and J is TRBJ2-5; perhaps TRBD2 as D (6 bases). The CDR3 has 11 amino acids. The ends were cut back, 5 bases at V and 7 bases at J, with 8 bases in the middle. CDR1 SGHVS and CDR2 FNYEAQ come from the germline V gene. The CDR3 spells CASSDGGTQYF. CDR3 coding DNA: TGTGCCAGCAGCGACGGGGGGACCCAGTACTTC.

This clone has just one count. This chain connects TRBV6-1 to TRBJ1-1; TRBD1 matches 8 bases. Germline CDR1 MNHNS, CDR2 SASEGT. CDR3 length: 15 amino acids. V gave up 2 bases and J gave up 0 bases; unmatched junction bases: 2. CDR3 amino acids: CASSERTGMNTEAFF. DNA of the CDR3: TGTGCCAGCAGTGAAAGGACAGGGATGAACACTGAAGCTTTCTTT.

The chain combines TRBV7-9 with TRBJ2-7; 9 positions match TRBD1. CDR1 and CDR2 from the germline V gene are SEHNR and FQNEAQ (reference sequence). Germline trimming cut 8 bases from V and 3 bases from J; bases unmatched to any gene: 5. CDR3 size: 13 residues. The DNA for the CDR3 is TGTGCCAGCGAGGGACAGGGTATCTACGAGCAGTACTTC. Residues: CASEGQGIYEQYF.

By proportion, this clone is large. This chain joins TRBV4-2 and TRBJ2-7; 7 bases are shared with TRBD1. The CDR3 totals 14 residues. Germline CDR1 is LGHNA and CDR2 is YNFKEQ. The ends lost 4 bases at V and 2 bases at J; junction bases unmatched: 5. CDR3 DNA sequence: TGTGCCAGCAGCCCTGGGACAGTTACCTACGAGCAGTACTTC. Translating it yields CASSPGTVTYEQYF.

The gene calls are TRBV19 and TRBJ2-7; D gene unclear. The CDR3 consists of 14 residues. The V end lost 3 bases, the J end lost 3 bases, and 12 bases lay between the germline ends. Per germline, CDR1 LNHDA and CDR2 SQIVND (reference sequence). The CDR3, as DNA: TGTGCCAGTAGTATGTTTGGGCAGATCTACGAGCAGTACTTC. Its protein is CASSMFGQIYEQYF.

This chain joins TRBV7-9 and TRBJ2-5; TRBD2 matches 7 bases. The CDR3 runs to 13 residues. Germline V CDR1 and CDR2: SEHNR, FQNEAQ (reference sequence). V lost 2 bases to trimming and J lost 5 bases; unmatched junction nucleotides: 2. In DNA, the CDR3 is TGTGCCAGCAGCTTAATGGGAGGGGAGACCCAGTACTTC. The encoded protein is CASSLMGGETQYF.

V usage is TRBV9 and J usage is TRBJ1-3; D might be TRBD1 (5 bases). The CDR3 is made up of 15 amino acids. V lost 2 bases, J lost 0 bases, and 9 bases lay in between. From germline, CDR1 is SGDLS and CDR2 YYNGEE. The CDR3 protein is CASSVQGTSGNTIYF. CDR3 DNA: TGTGCCAGCAGCGTGCAGGGCACCTCTGGAAACACCATATATTTT.